This record concerns one T cell receptor beta chain sequence. Its matching antigen is unknown. The sample is drawn from a study of STAT5B mutations in CD4+ large granular lymphocyte leukemia. Study context: Among healthy donors, a particular HLA allele went with more CDR3 'QG' motifs.

Trimming shortened V by 8 bases and J by 9 bases, and 14 bases separated the two germline ends. This CDR3 has 12 amino acids. CDR1 and CDR2 from the germline V gene are SNHLY and FYNNEI. Overall study results and limits: Higher CD4+ than CD8+ T-LGLL clonality might reflect small sample size. Patient CD4-sorted repertoires looked more clonal than healthy CD4+ repertoires, even without putative leukemic clones. 8/27 top patient clones versus 2/35 control clones were TRBV06-family.

Sequencing used immunoSEQ multiplex PCR; TCRdb keeps in-frame clones, though not all of them. The data show about 21,000 clones, just over 70% seen once. V usage is TRBV2 and J usage is TRBJ1-3; weak D call: TRBD1 (6 bases). Sequencing was performed on CD4+ T cells from blood buffy coats. This clonotype was obtained from a human donor in good health. CDR3 loop: CASAGTGRTIYF. In nucleotides, the CDR3 is TGTGCCAGCGCGGGTACAGGGCGCACCATATATTTT.